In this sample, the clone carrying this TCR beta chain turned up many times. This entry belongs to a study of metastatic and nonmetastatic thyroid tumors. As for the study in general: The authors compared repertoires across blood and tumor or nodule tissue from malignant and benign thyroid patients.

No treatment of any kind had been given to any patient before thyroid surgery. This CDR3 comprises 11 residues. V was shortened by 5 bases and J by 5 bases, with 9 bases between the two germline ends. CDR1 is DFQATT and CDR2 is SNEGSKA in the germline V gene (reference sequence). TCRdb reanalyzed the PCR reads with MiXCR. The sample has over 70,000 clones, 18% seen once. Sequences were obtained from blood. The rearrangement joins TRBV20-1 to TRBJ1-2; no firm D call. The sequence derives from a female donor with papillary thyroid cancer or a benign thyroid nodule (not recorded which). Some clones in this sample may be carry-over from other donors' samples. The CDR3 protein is CSAPQPYGYTF. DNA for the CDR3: TGCAGTGCTCCCCAGCCATATGGCTACACCTTC.